The next 11 T cell receptor beta chains were all read from a single sample in a study of T cell responses to AZD1222 COVID-19 vaccine (dated by TCRdb to the early 2020s). The meaning of the sample's time point label: about 28 days (+/-7) after the second vaccine dose. Libraries were prepared through the immunoSEQ multiplex PCR assay. The immuneACCESS repertoire file appears here via TCRdb, limited to in-frame rearrangements. These files lack a portion of the clones; in checked studies, under half of the deficit traces to unresolved V genes, and the cause of the others is not known. For this sample there are under 110,000 clones; 80% to 90% appear just once. The ten largest clonotypes hold 9.5% to 13% of the sample. Sequenced here: peripheral blood, sampled 28 days after the second AZD1222 dose. These receptors were collected from an adult who received the AZD1222 COVID-19 vaccine.

The chain is built from TRBV29-1 and TRBJ2-3; 7 bases fit TRBD2. The V gene's germline CDR1 is SQVTM and CDR2 ANQGSEA. J was trimmed by 0 bases and V by 1 base; bases with no gene match: 1. This CDR3 has 14 residues. The CDR3 sequence: CSVEGSGSTDTQYF. DNA of the CDR3: TGCAGCGTTGAAGGTAGCGGGAGCACAGATACGCAGTATTTT.

The chain recombines TRBV5-1 with TRBJ2-7; D remains ambiguous. V was trimmed by 4 bases and J by 2 bases, leaving 13 bases between them. The CDR3 spans 14 residues. Germline CDR1 is SGHRS and CDR2 is YFSETQ. For the CDR3, the DNA is TGCGCCAGCAGCCCCGACTCGTTTGCCTACGAGCAGTACTTC. It specifies CASSPDSFAYEQYF.

As DNA, the CDR3 is TGTGCCAGCAGCTTACTGACAGAAGCTAACTATGGCTACACCTTC. Encoded protein: CASSLLTEANYGYTF. The chain recombines TRBV7-9 with TRBJ1-2; D is perhaps TRBD1 (5 bases). Per the germline V gene, CDR1 is SEHNR and CDR2 is FQNEAQ (reference sequence). The V end lost 2 bases, the J end lost 0 bases, and 10 bases lay between the germline ends. The CDR3 is made up of 15 amino acids.

The rearrangement uses TRBV4-3 and TRBJ2-5; possibly TRBD1 for D (6 bases). The CDR3 length is 15 residues. V shed 0 bases and J shed 5 bases, with 13 bases lying between them. The V gene's germline CDR1 is LGHNA and CDR2 YSLEER. The chain's CDR3 is CASSQDPGELETQYF. As DNA, the CDR3 is TGCGCCAGCAGCCAAGATCCAGGGGAGTTGGAGACCCAGTACTTC.

The chain employs TRBV15 and TRBJ2-5; possibly TRBD2 for D (5 bases). The CDR3 is 16 amino acids. V lost 1 base and J 5 bases, leaving 17 bases between the germline ends. Germline V CDR1 and CDR2: LNHNV, YYDKDF (reference sequence). The DNA of the CDR3 is TGTGCCACCAGCAGAGGGGCGGCGGGCGTAATGGAGACCCAGTACTTC. This translates into CATSRGAAGVMETQYF. Supplemented by reference TRBV15 and TRBJ2-5, the full variable domain reads DAMVIQNPRYQVTQFGKPVTLSCSQTLNHNVMYWYQQKSSQAPKLLFHYYDKDFNNEADTPDNFQSRRPNTSFCFLDIRSPGLGDTAMYLCATSRGAAGVMETQYFGPGTRLLVL.

This clone was detected only a few times. The chain carries TRBV27 and TRBJ2-7, with D perhaps given as TRBD1 or TRBD2 (5 bases each). CDR1 MNHEY and CDR2 SMNVEV come from the germline V gene (reference sequence). Trimming took 7 bases from V and 7 from J, leaving 20 bases between them. The CDR3 consists of 14 residues. The DNA of the CDR3 is TGTGCCAGCATTTCTCTGGGGGTGGGTCGGGAGCAGTACTTC. Its translation is CASISLGVGREQYF.

This clone was observed once. The genes are TRBV7-8 and TRBJ1-1, with TRBD1 matching 7 bases. The CDR3 is 15 amino acids. Trimming at V came to 4 bases and at J to 1 base, leaving 6 bases not matched to a gene. Germline CDR1 is SGHVS and CDR2 is FQNEAQ. CDR3 nucleotides: TGTGCCAGCAGCTCCTTACAGGGGTGGAACACTGAAGCTTTCTTT. It is translated as CASSSLQGWNTEAFF.

This chain links TRBV28 with TRBJ2-7; possibly TRBD1 or TRBD2 for D (5 bases each). V lost 6 bases, J lost 6 bases, and 15 bases lay in between. Germline CDR1 reads MDHEN; CDR2 reads SYDVKM. The CDR3 consists of 13 residues. The DNA of the CDR3 is TGTGCCAGCAGCCCCGAGGGACCTCGCGAGCAGTACTTC. It translates to CASSPEGPREQYF.

The rearrangement joins TRBV6-5 to TRBJ1-1, with a tentative D call TRBD1 (5 bases). The CDR3 totals 14 residues. V was shortened by 2 bases and J by 3 bases, with 10 bases between the two germline ends. CDR1 MNHEY and CDR2 SVGAGI come from the germline V gene. The CDR3 sequence is CASSYRGLHTEAFF. The CDR3 DNA follows: TGTGCCAGCAGTTACCGGGGACTCCACACTGAAGCTTTCTTT.

This clone was seen a single time. The chain recombines TRBV6-5 with TRBJ1-1, with TRBD1 as a possible D gene (5 bases). CDR1 and CDR2 (germline): MNHEY, SVGAGI. The CDR3 spans 11 residues. V lost 9 bases and J lost 1, with 6 bases in between. In DNA, the CDR3 is TGTGCCAGTGACAGGAACACTGAAGCTTTCTTT. Translated, it gives CASDRNTEAFF.

The rearrangement joins TRBV19 to TRBJ2-1; D remains unclear. This CDR3 has 12 residues. V was shortened by 7 bases and J by 0 bases, with 4 bases between the two germline ends. In germline, CDR1 is LNHDA, CDR2 SQIVND (reference sequence). The CDR3 is CASKSSYNEQFF. The DNA of the CDR3 is TGTGCCAGTAAGAGCTCCTACAATGAGCAGTTCTTC.